Presented here are 10 T cell receptor beta chains from one specimen sequenced in a study of T cells in Graves' hyperthyroidism and ophthalmopathy. RNA transcripts were the template for amplifying TCR beta CDR3 regions. The HTBI primer set was used in a first-round RT-PCR of the TCR CDR3. One entry per CDR3 protein results from TCRdb running MiXCR on the multiplex PCR reads. The sample yields hundreds of thousands of distinct CDR3 sequences, around 15% seen once. The material sequenced was blood. Receptors originate from a woman younger than 35 with Graves' hyperthyroidism.

The table lists this clonotype with many counts. The chain has TRBV9 and TRBJ1-2; TRBD1 is a possible D gene (6 bases). Trimming cost V 6 bases and J 6 bases, with 18 bases left between them. Germline V gives CDR1 SGDLS, CDR2 YYNGEE. The CDR3 is 14 residues long. This chain's CDR3 is CASNNPGAFDGYTF. The CDR3 bases are TGTGCCAGCAACAACCCGGGGGCTTTTGATGGCTACACCTTC.

This clonotype was found a few times. V gene TRBV19 combines with J gene TRBJ2-4; D may match TRBD1 or TRBD2 (5 bases each). V lost 7 bases to trimming and J lost 9 bases, with 13 bases between them. The CDR3 is made up of 12 amino acids. The V gene's germline CDR1 is LNHDA and CDR2 SQIVND (reference sequence). In DNA form, the CDR3 reads TGTGCCAGTATGGCAGGGAGCGGCATTCAGTACTTC. Translated: CASMAGSGIQYF.

This clonotype was counted ten times or more. The chain is built from TRBV20-1 and TRBJ2-1, with 7 bases lining up with TRBD2. The junction had 6 bases not matched to a gene; V was cut back by 1 base and J by 0 bases. CDR1 is DFQATT, CDR2 SNEGSKA, per germline (reference sequence). The CDR3 runs to 16 residues. Here the CDR3 DNA reads TGCAGTGCTAGAGTAGGGTCTAGCGGCTCCTACAATGAGCAGTTCTTC. It translates to CSARVGSSGSYNEQFF.

This clonotype was found many times. V gene TRBV11-2 combines with J gene TRBJ2-3, with TRBD1 matching 7 bases. Germline values: CDR1 SGHAT, CDR2 FQNNGV. The V gene end was trimmed by 5 bases and the J gene end by 5 bases; junction bases not matched to a gene: 13. This CDR3 spans 16 amino acids. The CDR3 spells CASSITGANGVDTQYF. In DNA, the CDR3 is TGTGCCAGCAGCATCACAGGGGCTAACGGGGTAGATACGCAGTATTTT.

The genes are TRBV7-9 and TRBJ1-2, with 7 bases matching TRBD1. The CDR3 loop spans 15 amino acids. J lost 4 bases, V lost 5 bases, and 10 bases had no gene match. Germline assignment: CDR1 SEHNR and CDR2 FQNEAQ (reference sequence). The CDR3 spells CASSRPQTGTYGYTF. The CDR3, as DNA: TGTGCCAGCAGCCGCCCCCAGACAGGGACCTATGGCTACACCTTC.

The genes are TRBV9 and TRBJ2-3; no firm D call. This CDR3 has 15 amino acids. CDR1 is SGDLS and CDR2 is YYNGEE in the germline V gene. V was cut by 0 bases and J by 3 bases, with 11 bases left in between. The CDR3 DNA is TGTGCCAGCAGCGTAGGATATGCGGATACAGATACGCAGTATTTT. Its protein product is CASSVGYADTDTQYF.

Ten or more counts support this clonotype. This chain joins TRBV11-2 and TRBJ1-1; D is perhaps TRBD1 (6 bases). The CDR3 runs 16 residues. Germline V CDR1 and CDR2: SGHAT, FQNNGV. With 5 bases removed from V and 0 bases from J, the gap between germline ends came to 16 bases. DNA for the CDR3: TGTGCCAGCAGCCTGCGCCCAGGGGTCATGAACACTGAAGCTTTCTTT. Its translation: CASSLRPGVMNTEAFF. The full variable domain, rest sourced from reference TRBV11-2 and TRBJ1-1, is EAGVAQSPRYKIIEKRQSVAFWCNPISGHATLYWYQQILGQGPKLLIQFQNNGVVDDSQLPKDRFSAERLKGVDSTLKIQPAKLEDSAVYLCASSLRPGVMNTEAFFGQGTRLTVV.

This clonotype was recorded a few times. V is TRBV5-4 and J is TRBJ2-3; 7 bases are a match to TRBD1. Trimming took 0 bases from V and 3 from J; bases not matched to a gene: 7. Germline V gene sequence: CDR1 SGHNT, CDR2 YYREEE (reference sequence). CDR3 length equals 16 residues. The DNA of the CDR3 is TGTGCCAGCAGCTTGGGTCTAGGGACAGCAACAGATACGCAGTATTTT. This translates into CASSLGLGTATDTQYF.

V gene TRBV27 combines with J gene TRBJ1-3; D is unresolved. The V and J ends lost 9 bases and 0 bases respectively, with 12 bases between them. The CDR3 consists of 14 residues. The germline gives CDR1 MNHEY, CDR2 SMNVEV (reference sequence). CDR3 nucleotides: TGTGCCAGTGGGTCCATTAGCTCTGGAAACACCATATATTTT. It encodes CASGSISSGNTIYF.

There are many counts of this clonotype. The chain links TRBV2 to TRBJ2-7; the match to TRBD2 covers 9 bases. Germline CDR1 SNHLY, CDR2 FYNNEI. The V gene end was trimmed by 6 bases and the J gene end by 3 bases; junction bases not matched to a gene: 6. The CDR3 has 14 amino acids. The CDR3, as DNA: TGTGCCAGCAGGCAGGCTAGCGGGAACTACGAGCAGTACTTC. It translates to CASRQASGNYEQYF. The full variable domain, rest sourced from reference TRBV2 and TRBJ2-7, is EPEVTQTPSHQVTQMGQEVILRCVPISNHLYFYWYRQILGQKVEFLVSFYNNEISEKSEIFDDQFSVERPDGSNFTLKIRSTKLEDSAMYFCASRQASGNYEQYFGPGTRLTVT.